These 12 T cell receptor beta chains were sequenced from one sample in a study of OX40 agonist ivuxolimab in advanced cancers. The repertoire was sequenced with immunoSEQ multiplex PCR; TCRdb's copy has only in-frame clones and lacks some. The sample has around 63,000 clones; about nine tenths are singletons. The specimen comprised CD4+ or CD8+ T cells sorted from blood, sampled in a trial of the OX40 agonist ivuxolimab. Every receptor here comes from an adult with an advanced solid tumor such as melanoma, head and neck, liver or kidney cancer.

The J gene is TRBJ2-3, the V gene TRBV28; D is unresolved. Trimming left V 3 bases short and J 0 bases short, with 22 bases between. The CDR3 is made up of 19 amino acids. The germline V gene encodes CDR1 MDHEN and CDR2 SYDVKM. The CDR3 loop is CASSFFVLLTYPSTDTQYF. CDR3 coding DNA: TGTGCCAGCAGTTTTTTCGTCCTACTGACATACCCTAGCACAGATACGCAGTATTTT.

The chain joins TRBV27 to TRBJ2-7; D unresolved. V was pared by 5 bases and J by 2 bases, with 4 bases between. Germline CDR1 is MNHEY and CDR2 is SMNVEV (reference sequence). The CDR3 runs to 11 residues. The CDR3 DNA sequence: TGTGCCAGCAGTACCCCCTACGAGCAGTACTTC. It is translated as CASSTPYEQYF.

The chain couples TRBV6-1 to TRBJ1-2, with D perhaps matching TRBD1 (5 bases). Germline loops: CDR1 MNHNS, CDR2 SASEGT. The germline V and J ends were trimmed by 7 bases and 5 bases, with 11 bases remaining between them. The CDR3 loop spans 12 amino acids. DNA for the CDR3: TGTGCCAGCATTGACCAGGGATATGGCTACACCTTC. It encodes CASIDQGYGYTF.

The rearrangement links TRBV14 to TRBJ2-7; D gene uncertain. The V gene's germline CDR1 is SGHDN and CDR2 FVKESK. V lost 0 bases to trimming and J lost 7 bases, with 4 bases between them. This CDR3 is 11 amino acids long. CDR3 protein: CASSQDEEQYF. CDR3 in DNA: TGTGCCAGCAGCCAAGATGAAGAGCAGTACTTC.

The chain is built from TRBV30 and TRBJ2-2; no definite D call. The V end was cut by 5 bases, the J end by 6 bases, with 7 bases between. Germline loops: CDR1 GTSNPN, CDR2 SVGIG (reference sequence). CDR3 length equals 11 residues. The CDR3 spells CAWHHAGELFF. For the CDR3, the DNA is TGTGCCTGGCACCACGCCGGGGAGCTGTTTTTT. The entire variable domain, with the rest obtained from reference TRBV30 and TRBJ2-2, is as follows: SQTIHQWPATLVQPVGSPLSLECTVEGTSNPNLYWYRQAAGRGLQLLFYSVGIGQISSEVPQNLSASRPQDRQFILSSKKLLLSDSGFYLCAWHHAGELFFGEGSRLTVL.

This clone has just one count. V and J are TRBV27 and TRBJ2-7; maybe TRBD2 (6 bases). Trimming cost V 3 bases and J 4 bases, with 16 bases left between them. Germline V gene lookup returns CDR1 MNHEY and CDR2 SMNVEV (reference sequence). The CDR3 is 15 residues long. The CDR3 DNA reads TGTGCCAGCAGTTTGTCCGGGAGCGGTATTTACGAGCAGTACTTC. Translating gives CASSLSGSGIYEQYF.

The chain has TRBV11-2 and TRBJ1-1; D call uncertain. V lost 1 base and J 2 bases, leaving 8 bases between the germline ends. This CDR3 has 14 residues. Germline V gives CDR1 SGHAT, CDR2 FQNNGV. This chain's CDR3 is CASSLGGINTEAFF. CDR3 in DNA: TGTGCCAGCAGCTTAGGGGGTATTAACACTGAAGCTTTCTTT. Variable domain in full (rest from reference TRBV11-2 and TRBJ1-1): EAGVAQSPRYKIIEKRQSVAFWCNPISGHATLYWYQQILGQGPKLLIQFQNNGVVDDSQLPKDRFSAERLKGVDSTLKIQPAKLEDSAVYLCASSLGGINTEAFFGQGTRLTVV.

V usage is TRBV30 and J usage is TRBJ2-5; D is possibly TRBD1 (5 bases). Germline V gene data show CDR1 as GTSNPN and CDR2 as SVGIG (reference sequence). The CDR3 totals 16 residues. V was clipped by 1 base and J by 5 bases, with 20 bases between them. The CDR3 is CAWSGSGLGAWETQYF. The DNA for the CDR3 is TGTGCCTGGAGTGGGAGTGGTCTAGGGGCCTGGGAGACCCAGTACTTC.

This chain joins TRBV13 and TRBJ2-5; 8 positions match TRBD2. V lost 4 bases to trimming and J lost 5 bases; unmatched junction nucleotides: 18. From germline, CDR1 is PRHDT and CDR2 FYEKMQ (reference sequence). This CDR3 is 18 amino acids long. CDR3 region: CASSYRYYREGGGETQYF. CDR3 bases: TGTGCCAGCAGCTACCGTTACTACCGGGAGGGTGGAGGGGAGACCCAGTACTTC.

This clone appeared once. This rearrangement joins TRBV27 to TRBJ2-7; D uncertain. This CDR3 contains 13 residues. Germline CDR1 and CDR2: MNHEY and SMNVEV (reference sequence). Trimming pared 4 bases from V and 0 bases from J, leaving 7 bases between. The DNA of the CDR3 is TGTGCCAGCAGTTCAACCAGCTCCTACGAGCAGTACTTC. It codes for CASSSTSSYEQYF.

This rearrangement joins TRBV27 to TRBJ2-1; weak D call: TRBD2 (6 bases). The CDR3 extends over 15 amino acids. Germline V gene data show CDR1 as MNHEY and CDR2 as SMNVEV (reference sequence). The V end was cut by 7 bases, the J end by 10 bases, with 23 bases between. Written as DNA, the CDR3 is TGTGCCAGCAACAATGGGGCCAGCGGAGGGGCGGAGCAGTTCTTC. Translating gives CASNNGASGGAEQFF.

The J gene is TRBJ1-1, the V gene TRBV28; D not certain. CDR3 length: 14 amino acids. Germline values: CDR1 MDHEN, CDR2 SYDVKM. Deletions cut 5 bases from V and 4 bases from J, with 14 bases between. CDR3 in amino acids: CASSPPLVSTEAFF. The CDR3 nucleotides read TGTGCCAGCAGTCCCCCCCTGGTATCCACTGAAGCTTTCTTT.